This entry lists 29 T cell receptor beta chains sequenced from one sample in a study of blood T cell repertoires in COVID-19. Repertoires were generated with immunoSEQ multiplex PCR, while TCRdb's copy carries only in-frame clones and drops some. The table includes roughly 250,000 clones, just under 90% detected once. The sequenced material came from peripheral blood. All receptors derive from a woman in her thirties or forties with acute or convalescent COVID-19.

This chain links TRBV5-1 with TRBJ1-6; D is possibly TRBD1 (6 bases). This CDR3 region has 16 residues. V shed 4 bases and J shed 4 bases, with 15 bases lying between them. Germline-derived CDR1 and CDR2 are SGHRS and YFSETQ. The CDR3 sequence is CASSTGTQIYNSPLHF. CDR3 bases: TGCGCCAGCAGCACCGGGACACAGATTTATAATTCACCCCTCCACTTT.

This clone has only one observation. The chain links TRBV18 to TRBJ1-4, with D hard to call. The germline CDR1 and CDR2 sequences are KGHSH and LQKENI. CDR3 size: 13 residues. The V gene lost 6 bases and the J gene lost 5 bases, with 10 bases spanning the gap. CDR3 sequence: CASSSGQNEKLFF. The CDR3 coding sequence is TGTGCCAGCTCGTCGGGTCAGAATGAAAAACTGTTTTTT.

In its sample, this clone was seen once. The rearrangement links TRBV4-1 to TRBJ1-2, with D unresolved. V lost 1 base and J 0 bases, leaving 12 bases between the germline ends. CDR1 MGHRA and CDR2 YSYEKL come from the germline V gene. The CDR3 has 16 residues. The CDR3 DNA follows: TGCGCCAGCAGCCAAGCCTGGAACAGTCCTAACTATGGCTACACCTTC. It codes for CASSQAWNSPNYGYTF.

J is TRBJ1-2 and V is TRBV2, with TRBD1 matching 7 bases. This CDR3 has 13 amino acids. Per germline, CDR1 SNHLY and CDR2 FYNNEI. J lost 4 bases, V lost 3 bases, and 2 bases had no gene match. CDR3 protein: CASSENRGYGYTF. DNA of the CDR3: TGTGCCAGCAGTGAGAACAGGGGCTATGGCTACACCTTC.

V is TRBV6-5 and J is TRBJ2-3, with D tentatively TRBD2 (6 bases). The CDR3 has 13 amino acids. CDR1 MNHEY and CDR2 SVGAGI come from the germline V gene. Trimming left V 5 bases short and J 6 bases short, with 12 bases between. The CDR3 coding sequence is TGTGCCAGCAGTATTCCAGGGAGGGATACGCAGTATTTT. As protein: CASSIPGRDTQYF.

This chain joins TRBV2 and TRBJ2-7, with D possibly TRBD1 on 6 matching bases. There are 13 residues in the CDR3. V was trimmed by 6 bases and J by 2 bases, leaving 11 bases between them. Germline V CDR1 and CDR2: SNHLY, FYNNEI. The CDR3 protein is CASRATGTYEQYV. The CDR3 DNA sequence: TGTGCCAGCAGAGCAACAGGGACCTACGAGCAGTACGTC.

The chain couples TRBV14 to TRBJ1-4, with D possibly matching TRBD1 (5 bases). V was trimmed by 0 bases and J by 5 bases, leaving 16 bases between them. Germline values: CDR1 SGHDN, CDR2 FVKESK. This CDR3 comprises 17 residues. Here the CDR3 DNA reads TGTGCCAGCAGCCAAGAAGGACCGGGACTCTTGAATGAAAAACTGTTTTTT. Its translation: CASSQEGPGLLNEKLFF.

In its sample, this clone was seen once. V is TRBV6-5 and J is TRBJ2-2; 8 nucleotides line up with TRBD2. CDR1 MNHEY and CDR2 SVGAGI come from the germline V gene. J gave up 2 bases and V 9 bases, and 8 bases lay outside the gene matches. This CDR3 has 15 residues. CDR3 sequence reads: CASQPGGANTGELFF. The CDR3 nucleotides are TGTGCCAGTCAACCGGGGGGGGCAAACACCGGGGAGCTGTTTTTT.

The chain has TRBV5-1 and TRBJ1-5; D uncertain. V was trimmed by 0 bases and J by 5 bases, leaving 21 bases between them. Looked up from germline, CDR1 is SGHRS and CDR2 is YFSETQ. The CDR3 sequence is 18 residues long. Here the CDR3 reads CASSLATRLRPRYQPQHF. CDR3 nucleotides: TGCGCCAGCAGCTTGGCCACCCGTCTGAGGCCCAGATATCAGCCCCAGCATTTT.

V is TRBV10-2 and J is TRBJ2-7; D gene unclear. In germline, CDR1 is WSHSY, CDR2 SAAADI. Trimming stripped 4 bases from V and 6 bases from J, with 13 bases between. The CDR3 has 13 residues. This CDR3 reads CASSVDNPLEQYV. The CDR3 DNA is TGCGCCAGCAGTGTAGATAACCCGCTCGAGCAGTACGTC.

The chain joins TRBV9 to TRBJ2-6; 7 bases map to TRBD1. The CDR3 loop spans 16 amino acids. The J segment lost 1 base and the V segment lost 3 bases, leaving 4 bases of the junction unmatched. Germline CDR1 and CDR2: SGDLS and YYNGEE. The CDR3, as DNA: TGTGCCAGCAGCGCCCGACAGGGATCTGGGGCCAACGTCCTGACTTTC. It yields the protein CASSARQGSGANVLTF.

The genes are TRBV19 and TRBJ2-1; TRBD1 aligns across 8 bases. CDR3 length: 16 residues. The ends lost 7 bases at V and 5 bases at J; junction bases unmatched: 13. Looked up from germline, CDR1 is LNHDA and CDR2 is SQIVND (reference sequence). This chain's CDR3 is CASTFTGTGINNEQFF. The CDR3 DNA follows: TGTGCCAGTACCTTTACCGGGACAGGTATCAACAATGAGCAGTTCTTC.

The chain employs TRBV5-1 and TRBJ1-6; TRBD1 matches 7 bases. CDR1 SGHRS and CDR2 YFSETQ come from the germline V gene. J was trimmed by 10 bases and V by 0 bases; bases with no gene match: 7. The CDR3 has 15 residues. The CDR3 DNA reads as TGCGCCAGCAGCTTGGAGGCAGGGGGTATGTCACCCCTCCACTTT. It yields the protein CASSLEAGGMSPLHF.

The V call is TRBV6-5, the J call TRBJ2-3; D perhaps matches TRBD1 (6 bases). Trimming left V 6 bases short and J 3 bases short, with 16 bases between. The CDR3 contains 15 residues. CDR1 MNHEY and CDR2 SVGAGI come from the germline V gene. In DNA, the CDR3 is TGTGCCAGCAGATACCCACAGGGTTGGACAGATACGCAGTATTTT. Its protein is CASRYPQGWTDTQYF.

V and J are TRBV5-1 and TRBJ1-1; D unresolved. There are 13 residues in the CDR3. Trimming removed 0 bases at V and 3 bases at J, with 6 bases between. The germline gives CDR1 SGHRS, CDR2 YFSETQ. The CDR3 is CASSLERDTEAFF. CDR3 in DNA: TGCGCCAGCAGCTTGGAACGGGACACTGAAGCTTTCTTT.

V usage is TRBV27 and J usage is TRBJ2-2, with 7 bases lining up with TRBD1. V trimming: 4 bases; J trimming: 4 bases; junction bases outside the gene matches: 12. This CDR3 comprises 17 residues. Looked up from germline, CDR1 is MNHEY and CDR2 is SMNVEV (reference sequence). CDR3 sequence: CASSSYLSRGSTGELFF. The CDR3 nucleotides are TGTGCCAGCAGTTCGTACTTATCCAGGGGGAGCACCGGGGAGCTGTTTTTT.

This clone was observed a single time. The rearrangement links TRBV12-3 or TRBV12-4 to TRBJ1-5; D is undetermined. The CDR3 length is 13 residues. Trimming took off 5 bases at V and 9 bases at J, with 14 bases between the two ends. DNA for the CDR3: TGTGCCAGCAGTGCCCGGATGGAGGGGCCCCAGCATTTT. As protein: CASSARMEGPQHF.

The chain links TRBV2 to TRBJ1-6; D is perhaps TRBD1 (5 bases). Trimming took 7 bases from V and 3 from J, leaving 10 bases between them. The CDR3 loop spans 14 amino acids. Looked up from germline, CDR1 is SNHLY and CDR2 is FYNNEI. Written as DNA, the CDR3 is TGTGCCAGCACCACGACAGACTATAATTCACCCCTCCACTTT. Translated: CASTTTDYNSPLHF.

The V and J genes are TRBV14 and TRBJ1-4; TRBD1 matches 12 bases. The V gene end was trimmed by 6 bases and the J gene end by 7 bases; junction bases not matched to a gene: 3. Germline-derived CDR1 and CDR2 are SGHDN and FVKESK. The CDR3 totals 14 residues. The CDR3 spells CASRGQGAGEKLFF. CDR3 bases: TGTGCCAGCAGGGGACAGGGGGCCGGTGAAAAACTGTTTTTT.

The J gene is TRBJ1-5, the V gene TRBV2, with a tentative D call TRBD1 (5 bases). The CDR3 has 14 residues. Deletions cut 6 bases from V and 6 bases from J, with 15 bases between. Germline-derived CDR1 and CDR2 are SNHLY and FYNNEI. The CDR3 here is CASRSRVGGQPQHF. The CDR3 DNA reads as TGTGCCAGCAGGTCCAGGGTGGGGGGTCAGCCCCAGCATTTT. Full variable domain (missing parts from reference TRBV2 and TRBJ1-5): EPEVTQTPSHQVTQMGQEVILRCVPISNHLYFYWYRQILGQKVEFLVSFYNNEISEKSEIFDDQFSVERPDGSNFTLKIRSTKLEDSAMYFCASRSRVGGQPQHFGDGTRLSIL.

V usage is TRBV11-2 and J usage is TRBJ1-1; 7 bases match TRBD1. The length of the CDR3 is 14 residues. V lost 6 bases to trimming and J lost 0 bases; unmatched junction nucleotides: 4. The germline V gene has CDR1 SGHAT and CDR2 FQNNGV. CDR3 nucleotides: TGTGCCAGCAGTCCTGACAGGGTGAACACTGAAGCTTTCTTT. It is translated as CASSPDRVNTEAFF.

This sequence joins TRBV5-4 and TRBJ2-2, with TRBD1 identical over 7 bases. This CDR3 comprises 17 residues. The trim removed 3 bases at V and 0 bases at J, leaving 8 bases unmatched. In germline, CDR1 is SGHNT, CDR2 YYREEE (reference sequence). This CDR3 reads CASSSSRDSSNTGELFF. The DNA of the CDR3 is TGTGCCAGCAGCTCGTCCCGGGACAGTTCGAACACCGGGGAGCTGTTTTTT.

The chain combines TRBV7-8 with TRBJ2-1; 9 nucleotides agree with TRBD2. Germline V gene sequence: CDR1 SGHVS, CDR2 FQNEAQ. The CDR3 extends over 16 amino acids. With V trimmed by 1 base and J by 5 bases, 6 bases remained unmatched. This CDR3 is CASSLVETSGHNEQFF. The DNA of the CDR3 is TGTGCCAGCAGCTTAGTGGAGACTAGCGGCCACAATGAGCAGTTCTTC.

In this sample, this clone turned up once. The genes are TRBV25-1 and TRBJ2-5, with a tentative D call TRBD1 (7 bases). V lost 1 base and J 5 bases, leaving 11 bases between the germline ends. The CDR3 contains 14 residues. CDR1 is MGHDK and CDR2 is SYGVNS in the germline V gene. The CDR3 spells CASSEWSGGETQYF. CDR3 sequence (DNA): TGTGCCAGCAGTGAATGGTCAGGGGGGGAGACCCAGTACTTC.

V and J are TRBV5-1 and TRBJ1-4; 10 positions match TRBD1. The trim removed 4 bases at V and 8 bases at J, leaving 5 bases unmatched. Germline lookup yields CDR1 SGHRS and CDR2 YFSETQ. The CDR3 spans 14 residues. The CDR3 sequence: CASSADRGLEKLFF. The DNA for the CDR3 is TGCGCCAGCAGCGCAGACAGGGGGCTCGAAAAACTGTTTTTT.

This clone was counted once. This chain uses TRBV27 with TRBJ2-5; TRBD1 matches 8 bases. J was trimmed by 9 bases and V by 5 bases; bases with no gene match: 11. This CDR3 is 14 amino acids long. Germline-derived CDR1 and CDR2 are MNHEY and SMNVEV (reference sequence). The CDR3 DNA reads TGTGCCAGCAGTCCGGGACAGGCCTACTTGGCCCAGTACTTC. It translates to CASSPGQAYLAQYF.

The V and J genes are TRBV25-1 and TRBJ1-1; TRBD1 might be the D (5 bases). This CDR3 is built from 13 residues. Germline V gives CDR1 MGHDK, CDR2 SYGVNS. Trimming shortened V by 2 bases and J by 8 bases, and 12 bases separated the two germline ends. The CDR3 nucleotides read TGTGCCAGCAGTGAAGGGGCCGGGTCCGAAGCTTTCTTT. Translated: CASSEGAGSEAFF.

The gene calls are TRBV30 and TRBJ1-2; D is perhaps TRBD1 (6 bases). The V and J ends lost 3 bases and 8 bases respectively, with 19 bases between them. Looked up from germline, CDR1 is GTSNPN and CDR2 is SVGIG (reference sequence). The CDR3 covers 14 residues. The CDR3 spells CAWRGAGPLGGYTF. CDR3 DNA: TGTGCCTGGAGGGGGGCGGGCCCACTCGGGGGCTACACCTTC.

A single count supports this clone. The V and J genes are TRBV19 and TRBJ1-1, with 7 positions matching TRBD1. There are 13 residues in the CDR3. The V gene end was trimmed by 5 bases and the J gene end by 11 bases; junction bases not matched to a gene: 11. Germline V lookup: CDR1 LNHDA, CDR2 SQIVND (reference sequence). CDR3 in DNA: TGTGCCAGTAGTGTACAGGGGCAGAGATCGGCTTTCTTT. Translating it yields CASSVQGQRSAFF.